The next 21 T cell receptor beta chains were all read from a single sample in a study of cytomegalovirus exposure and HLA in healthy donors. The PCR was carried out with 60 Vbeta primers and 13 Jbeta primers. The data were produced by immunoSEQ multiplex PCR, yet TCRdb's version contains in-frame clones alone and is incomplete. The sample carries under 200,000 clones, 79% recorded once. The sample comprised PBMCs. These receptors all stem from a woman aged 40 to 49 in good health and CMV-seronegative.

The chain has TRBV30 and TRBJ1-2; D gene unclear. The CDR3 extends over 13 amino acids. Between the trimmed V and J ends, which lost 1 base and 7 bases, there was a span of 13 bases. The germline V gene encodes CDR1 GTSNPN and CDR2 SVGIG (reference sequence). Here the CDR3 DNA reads TGTGCCTGGAGTGGGGCGACCCGCCGTGGCTACACCTTC. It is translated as CAWSGATRRGYTF.

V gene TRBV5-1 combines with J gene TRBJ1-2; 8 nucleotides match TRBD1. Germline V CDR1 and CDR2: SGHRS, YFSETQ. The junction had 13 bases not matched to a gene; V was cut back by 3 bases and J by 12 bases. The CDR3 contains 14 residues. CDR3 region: CASSWDGTGGVHTF. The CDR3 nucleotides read TGCGCCAGCAGCTGGGACGGGACAGGAGGTGTCCACACCTTC.

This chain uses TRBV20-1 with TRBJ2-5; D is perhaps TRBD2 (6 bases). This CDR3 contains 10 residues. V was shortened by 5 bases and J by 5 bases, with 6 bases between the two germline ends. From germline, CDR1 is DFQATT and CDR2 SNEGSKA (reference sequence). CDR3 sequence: CSAGGETQYF. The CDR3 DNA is TGCAGTGCTGGGGGGGAGACCCAGTACTTC.

The CDR3 region is CASARLAGTGFYNEQFF. The CDR3 region has the DNA TGTGCTAGTGCTCGCCTAGCGGGTACGGGATTTTACAATGAGCAGTTCTTC. The chain carries TRBV12-5 and TRBJ2-1; TRBD2 aligns across 8 bases. The CDR3 totals 17 residues. The germline gives CDR1 LGHNT, CDR2 FRNRAP. Unmatched junction bases numbered 15, after V lost 7 bases and J lost 4 bases.

CDR3 in DNA: TGTGCCAGCAGTTACTCGAGTCGCGGGAACACTGAAGCTTTCTTT. Its protein is CASSYSSRGNTEAFF. The chain employs TRBV6-5 and TRBJ1-1; no clear D gene. Germline assignment: CDR1 MNHEY and CDR2 SVGAGI. The V gene lost 0 bases and the J gene lost 1 base, with 9 bases spanning the gap. This CDR3 is 15 amino acids long.

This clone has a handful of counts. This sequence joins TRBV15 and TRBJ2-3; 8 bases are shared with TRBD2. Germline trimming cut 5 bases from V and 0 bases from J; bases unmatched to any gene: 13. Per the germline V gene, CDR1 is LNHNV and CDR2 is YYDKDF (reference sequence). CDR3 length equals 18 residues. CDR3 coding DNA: TGTGCCACCAGCCCGGGGGGGCACGCAGCGGCTAGCACAGATACGCAGTATTTT. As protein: CATSPGGHAAASTDTQYF.

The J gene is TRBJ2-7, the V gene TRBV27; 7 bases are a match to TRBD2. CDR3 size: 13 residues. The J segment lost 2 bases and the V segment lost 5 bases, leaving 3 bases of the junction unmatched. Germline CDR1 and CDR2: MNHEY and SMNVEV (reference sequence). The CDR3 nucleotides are TGTGCCAGCAGTGATCTAGCGGCCTACGAGCAGTACTTC. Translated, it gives CASSDLAAYEQYF.

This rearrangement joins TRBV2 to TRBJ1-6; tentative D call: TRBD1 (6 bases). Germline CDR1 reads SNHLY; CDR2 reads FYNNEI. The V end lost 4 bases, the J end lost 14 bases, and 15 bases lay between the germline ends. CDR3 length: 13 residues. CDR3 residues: CASSVLEGGTLHF. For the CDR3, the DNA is TGTGCCAGCAGTGTGCTGGAGGGGGGGACCCTCCACTTT.

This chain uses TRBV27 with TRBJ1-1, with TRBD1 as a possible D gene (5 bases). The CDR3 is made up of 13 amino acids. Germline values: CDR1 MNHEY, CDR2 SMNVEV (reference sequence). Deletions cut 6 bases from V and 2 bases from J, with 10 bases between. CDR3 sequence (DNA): TGTGCCAGCAGGGAGGGGTATAACACTGAAGCTTTCTTT. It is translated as CASREGYNTEAFF.

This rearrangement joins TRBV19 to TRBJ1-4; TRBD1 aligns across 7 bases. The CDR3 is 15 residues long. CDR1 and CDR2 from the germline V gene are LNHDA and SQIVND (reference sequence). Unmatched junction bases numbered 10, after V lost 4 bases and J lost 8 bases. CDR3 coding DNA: TGTGCCAGTAGTAGAAGGCCGAGGGGGCAAGAAAAACTGTTTTTT. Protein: CASSRRPRGQEKLFF.

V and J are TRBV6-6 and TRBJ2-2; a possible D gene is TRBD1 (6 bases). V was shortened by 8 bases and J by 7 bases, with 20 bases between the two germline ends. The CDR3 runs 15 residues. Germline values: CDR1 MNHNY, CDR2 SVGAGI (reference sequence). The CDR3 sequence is CASVAQGVSGGELFF. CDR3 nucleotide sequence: TGTGCCAGCGTAGCACAGGGAGTGTCGGGCGGGGAGCTGTTTTTT.

The CDR3 sequence is CASSVASGSNEKLFF. Here the CDR3 DNA reads TGTGCCAGCAGCGTAGCTTCGGGGTCTAATGAAAAACTGTTTTTT. This chain connects TRBV9 to TRBJ1-4; D not resolved. CDR1 is SGDLS, CDR2 YYNGEE, per germline. The CDR3 extends over 15 amino acids. Trimming stripped 0 bases from V and 3 bases from J, with 9 bases between.

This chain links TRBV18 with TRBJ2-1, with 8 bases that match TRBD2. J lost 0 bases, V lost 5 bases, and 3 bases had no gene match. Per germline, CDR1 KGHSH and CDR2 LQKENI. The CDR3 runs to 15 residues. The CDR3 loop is CASSALADSYNEQFF. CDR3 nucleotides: TGTGCCAGCTCAGCACTAGCGGACTCCTACAATGAGCAGTTCTTC.

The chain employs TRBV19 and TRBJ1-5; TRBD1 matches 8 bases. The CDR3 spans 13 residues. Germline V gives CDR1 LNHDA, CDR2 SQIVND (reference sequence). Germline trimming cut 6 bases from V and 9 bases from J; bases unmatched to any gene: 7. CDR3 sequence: CASREQGERPQHF. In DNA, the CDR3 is TGTGCCAGTAGGGAACAGGGGGAGCGGCCCCAGCATTTT.

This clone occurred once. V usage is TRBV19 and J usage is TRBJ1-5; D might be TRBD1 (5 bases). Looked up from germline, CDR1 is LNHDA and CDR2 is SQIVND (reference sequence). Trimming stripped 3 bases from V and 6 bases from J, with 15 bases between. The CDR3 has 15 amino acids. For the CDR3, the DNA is TGTGCCAGTAGTATTTCTTCAGGGTTAGGTCAGCCCCAGCATTTT. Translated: CASSISSGLGQPQHF.

The CDR3 coding sequence is TGCGCCAGCAGCCCAATTCCGGGACAGGCGAACACTGAAGCTTTCTTT. Amino acids: CASSPIPGQANTEAFF. The rearrangement joins TRBV5-1 to TRBJ1-1; 8 bases map to TRBD1. The CDR3 runs to 16 residues. The junction had 9 bases not matched to a gene; V was cut back by 4 bases and J by 1 base. Looked up from germline, CDR1 is SGHRS and CDR2 is YFSETQ.

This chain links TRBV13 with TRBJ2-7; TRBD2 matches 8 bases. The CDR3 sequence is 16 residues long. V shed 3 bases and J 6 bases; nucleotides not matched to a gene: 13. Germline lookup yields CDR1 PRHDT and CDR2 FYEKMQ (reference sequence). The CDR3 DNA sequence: TGTGCCAGCAGCTTTCCTTCGTCCGGGAGGGCCGGCGAGCAGTACTTC. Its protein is CASSFPSSGRAGEQYF.

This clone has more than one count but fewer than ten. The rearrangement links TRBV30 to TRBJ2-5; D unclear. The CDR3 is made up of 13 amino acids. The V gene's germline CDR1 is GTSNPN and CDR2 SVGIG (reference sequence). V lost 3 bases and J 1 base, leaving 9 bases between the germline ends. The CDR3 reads CAWSIGRQETQYF. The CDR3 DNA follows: TGTGCCTGGAGCATTGGGCGCCAAGAGACCCAGTACTTC.

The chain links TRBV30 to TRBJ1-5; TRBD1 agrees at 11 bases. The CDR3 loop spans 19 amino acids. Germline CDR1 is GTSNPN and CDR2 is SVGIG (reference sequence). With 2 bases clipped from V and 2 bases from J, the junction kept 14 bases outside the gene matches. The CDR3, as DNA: TGTGCCTGGAGTCCCCGGGGGACAGGGGGAATCATTGGCAATCAGCCCCAGCATTTT. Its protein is CAWSPRGTGGIIGNQPQHF.

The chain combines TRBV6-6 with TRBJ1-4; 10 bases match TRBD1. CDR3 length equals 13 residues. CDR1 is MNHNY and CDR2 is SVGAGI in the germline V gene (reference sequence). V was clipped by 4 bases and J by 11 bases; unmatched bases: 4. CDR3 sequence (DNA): TGTGCCAGCAGTTGGGACAGGGGAGGGAAACTGTTTTTT. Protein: CASSWDRGGKLFF.

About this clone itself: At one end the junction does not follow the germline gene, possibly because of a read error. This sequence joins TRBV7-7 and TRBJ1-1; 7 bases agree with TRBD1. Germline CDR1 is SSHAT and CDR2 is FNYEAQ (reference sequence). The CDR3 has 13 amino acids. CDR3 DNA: TGTGCTAGCAGCTTATCAGGGGGCACTGAAGCTTTCTTT. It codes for CASSLSGGTEAFF.